This T cell receptor beta chain appears in the sequencing data of a study of cytomegalovirus exposure and HLA in healthy donors. This clone turned up a few times. Its antigen remains unknown. A junction boundary mismatches the germline segment, possibly from a read error. Looked up from germline, CDR1 is PRHDT and CDR2 is FYEKMQ (reference sequence). The CDR3 extends over 14 amino acids. Study-wide results and caveats: Among the most significant clusters, several appeared linked to common viral pathogens in a later analysis.

PCR involved 60 Vbeta and 13 Jbeta primers. The repertoire was sequenced with immunoSEQ multiplex PCR; TCRdb's copy has only in-frame clones and lacks some. The data show around 200,000 clones, 75% to 90% seen once. Among the donors, all were healthy bone marrow donors. This chain joins TRBV13 and TRBJ2-7; 8 bases agree with TRBD1. This clonotype originated in a boy aged 5-17 years in good health and CMV-seronegative. Specimen: PBMCs. The CDR3 nucleotides are TGCGCCAGCAGCCGGACAGGGAGGTCCTACGAGCAGTACTTC. It is translated as CASSRTGRSYEQYF. The full variable domain, its missing parts supplied by reference TRBV13 and TRBJ2-7, is AAGVIQSPRHLIKEKRETATLKCYPIPRHDTVYWYQQGPGQDPQFLISFYEKMQSDKGSIPDRFSAQQFSDYHSELNMSSLELGDSALYFCASSRTGRSYEQYFGPGTRLTVT.